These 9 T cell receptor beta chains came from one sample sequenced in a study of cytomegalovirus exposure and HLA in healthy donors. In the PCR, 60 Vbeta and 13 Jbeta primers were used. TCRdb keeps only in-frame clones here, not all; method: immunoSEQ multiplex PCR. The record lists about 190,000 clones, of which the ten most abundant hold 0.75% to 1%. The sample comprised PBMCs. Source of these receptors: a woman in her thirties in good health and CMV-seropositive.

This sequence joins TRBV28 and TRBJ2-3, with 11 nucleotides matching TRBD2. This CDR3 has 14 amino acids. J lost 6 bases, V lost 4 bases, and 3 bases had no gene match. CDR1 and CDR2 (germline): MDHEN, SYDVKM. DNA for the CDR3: TGTGCCAGCAGTTCTCGGACTAGCGGGGATACGCAGTATTTT. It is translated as CASSSRTSGDTQYF.

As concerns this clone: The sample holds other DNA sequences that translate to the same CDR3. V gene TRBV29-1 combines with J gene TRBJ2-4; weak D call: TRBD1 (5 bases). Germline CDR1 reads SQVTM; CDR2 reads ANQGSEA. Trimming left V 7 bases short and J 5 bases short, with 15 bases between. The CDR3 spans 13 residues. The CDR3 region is CSARAPTENIQYF. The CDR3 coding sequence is TGCAGCGCCCGGGCCCCGACAGAAAACATTCAGTACTTC.

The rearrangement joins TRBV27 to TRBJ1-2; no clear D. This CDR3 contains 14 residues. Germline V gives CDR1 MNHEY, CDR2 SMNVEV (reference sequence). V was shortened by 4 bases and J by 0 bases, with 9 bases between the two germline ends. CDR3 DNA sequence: TGTGCCAGCAGTTACAGAGTTACTAACTATGGCTACACCTTC. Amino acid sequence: CASSYRVTNYGYTF.

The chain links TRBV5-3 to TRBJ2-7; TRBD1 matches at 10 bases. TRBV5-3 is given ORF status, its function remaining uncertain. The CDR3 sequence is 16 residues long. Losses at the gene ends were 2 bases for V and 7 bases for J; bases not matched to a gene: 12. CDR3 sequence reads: CARSFPRRDRGREQYF. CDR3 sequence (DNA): TGTGCCAGAAGCTTCCCGAGGCGTGACAGGGGGCGAGAGCAGTACTTC.

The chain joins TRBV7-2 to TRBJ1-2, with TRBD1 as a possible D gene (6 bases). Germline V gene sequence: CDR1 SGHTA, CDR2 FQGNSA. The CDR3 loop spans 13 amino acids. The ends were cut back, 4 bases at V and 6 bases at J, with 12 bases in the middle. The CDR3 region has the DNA TGTGCCAGCAGCTCGGACAGTTCCGATGGCTACACCTTC. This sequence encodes CASSSDSSDGYTF.

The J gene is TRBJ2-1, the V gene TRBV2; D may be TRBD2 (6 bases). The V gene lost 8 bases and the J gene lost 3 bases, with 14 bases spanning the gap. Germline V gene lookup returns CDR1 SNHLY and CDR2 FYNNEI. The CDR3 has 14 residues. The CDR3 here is CASHQGSGYNEQFF. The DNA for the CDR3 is TGTGCCAGCCATCAGGGTAGCGGCTACAATGAGCAGTTCTTC. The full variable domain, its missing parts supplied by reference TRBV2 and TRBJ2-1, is EPEVTQTPSHQVTQMGQEVILRCVPISNHLYFYWYRQILGQKVEFLVSFYNNEISEKSEIFDDQFSVERPDGSNFTLKIRSTKLEDSAMYFCASHQGSGYNEQFFGPGTRLTVL.

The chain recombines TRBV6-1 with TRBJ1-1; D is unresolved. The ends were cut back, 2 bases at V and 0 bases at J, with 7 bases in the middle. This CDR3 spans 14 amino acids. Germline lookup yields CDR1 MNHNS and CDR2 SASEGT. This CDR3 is CASSESTMNTEAFF. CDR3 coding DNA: TGTGCCAGCAGTGAATCTACCATGAACACTGAAGCTTTCTTT.

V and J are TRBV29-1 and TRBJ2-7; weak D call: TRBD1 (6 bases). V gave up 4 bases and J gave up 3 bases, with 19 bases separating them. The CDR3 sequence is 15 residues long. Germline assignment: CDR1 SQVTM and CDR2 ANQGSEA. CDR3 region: CSVADGQLVGYEQYF. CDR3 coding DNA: TGCAGCGTTGCTGACGGACAGTTAGTCGGCTACGAGCAGTACTTC.

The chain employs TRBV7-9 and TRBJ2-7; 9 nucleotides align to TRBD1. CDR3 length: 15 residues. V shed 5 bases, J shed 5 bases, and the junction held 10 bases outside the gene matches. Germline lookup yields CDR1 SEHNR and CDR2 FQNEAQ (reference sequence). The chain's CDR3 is CASSPPDRGIHEQYF. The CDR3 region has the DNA TGTGCCAGCAGCCCCCCGGACAGGGGAATCCACGAGCAGTACTTC. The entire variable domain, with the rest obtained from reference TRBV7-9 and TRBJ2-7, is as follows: DTGVSQNPRHKITKRGQNVTFRCDPISEHNRLYWYRQTLGQGPEFLTYFQNEAQLEKSRLLSDRFSAERPKGSFSTLEIQRTEQGDSAMYLCASSPPDRGIHEQYFGPGTRLTVT.